What follows are 2 T cell receptor beta chains derived from one specimen sequenced in a study of breast tumors, draining lymph nodes, adjacent tissues. Samples came from axillary lymph nodes draining the breast cancer. TCRdb redid the calling of the multiplex PCR reads with MiXCR, one entry per CDR3 protein. The sample holds tens of thousands of distinct CDR3 sequences, 25% to 35% seen once. The sequencing input was axillary lymph node tissue. These receptors all stem from a female donor with breast cancer. Some clones in this sample may be carry-over from other donors' samples.

This chain uses TRBV28 with TRBJ2-2, with 8 bases that match TRBD1. Germline V gives CDR1 MDHEN, CDR2 SYDVKM. This CDR3 region has 16 residues. V was pared by 6 bases and J by 3 bases, with 9 bases of the junction left unmatched. CDR3 sequence reads: CASREQNRGYTGELFF. CDR3 in DNA: TGTGCCAGCAGGGAACAAAACAGGGGGTACACCGGGGAGCTGTTTTTT.

This clonotype appeared many times. The chain uses TRBV6-6 and TRBJ1-2; weak D call: TRBD1 (6 bases). In germline, CDR1 is MNHNY, CDR2 SVGAGI (reference sequence). This CDR3 is built from 13 residues. The V end was cut by 7 bases, the J end by 8 bases, with 17 bases between. CDR3 DNA: TGTGCCAGCACCTCCGGAGGACAGCAGGGCTACACCTTC. Its protein is CASTSGGQQGYTF.